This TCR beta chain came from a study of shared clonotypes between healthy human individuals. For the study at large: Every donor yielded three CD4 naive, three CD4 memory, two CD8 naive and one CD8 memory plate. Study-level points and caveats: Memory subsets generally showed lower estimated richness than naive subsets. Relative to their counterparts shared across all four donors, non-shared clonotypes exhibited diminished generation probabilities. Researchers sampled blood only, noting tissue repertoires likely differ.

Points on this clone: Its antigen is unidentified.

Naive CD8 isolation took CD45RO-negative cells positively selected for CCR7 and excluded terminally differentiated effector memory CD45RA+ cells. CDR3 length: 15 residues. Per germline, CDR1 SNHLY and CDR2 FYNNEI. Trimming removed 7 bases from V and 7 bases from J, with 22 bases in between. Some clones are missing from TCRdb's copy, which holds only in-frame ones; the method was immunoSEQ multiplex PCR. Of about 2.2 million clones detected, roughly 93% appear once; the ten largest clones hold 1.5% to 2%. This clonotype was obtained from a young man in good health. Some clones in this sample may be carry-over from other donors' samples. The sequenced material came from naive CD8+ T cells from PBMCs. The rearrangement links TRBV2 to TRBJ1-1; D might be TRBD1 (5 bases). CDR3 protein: CASIRGPVENLEAFF. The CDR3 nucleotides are TGTGCCAGCATCCGGGGACCCGTAGAGAATCTTGAAGCTTTCTTT.